This TCR beta chain was observed in a study of control samples from healthy donors and cancer patients. The CDR3 runs to 15 residues. J gave up 4 bases and V 0 bases, and 4 bases lay outside the gene matches. The germline CDR1 and CDR2 sequences are SGHVS and FQNEAQ. Assay used: immunoSEQ multiplex PCR; TCRdb lists only in-frame clones, some missing. The repertoire consists of roughly 150,000 clones, with around 90% occurring once and the leading ten covering approximately 1.7%. The rearrangement joins TRBV7-8 to TRBJ2-7; 9 bases fit TRBD1. This receptor was identified in a man younger than 35 in good health. Sequenced input: blood. The CDR3: CASSLAGGTGYEQYF. For the CDR3, the DNA is TGTGCCAGCAGCTTAGCTGGTGGGACAGGGTACGAGCAGTACTTC.